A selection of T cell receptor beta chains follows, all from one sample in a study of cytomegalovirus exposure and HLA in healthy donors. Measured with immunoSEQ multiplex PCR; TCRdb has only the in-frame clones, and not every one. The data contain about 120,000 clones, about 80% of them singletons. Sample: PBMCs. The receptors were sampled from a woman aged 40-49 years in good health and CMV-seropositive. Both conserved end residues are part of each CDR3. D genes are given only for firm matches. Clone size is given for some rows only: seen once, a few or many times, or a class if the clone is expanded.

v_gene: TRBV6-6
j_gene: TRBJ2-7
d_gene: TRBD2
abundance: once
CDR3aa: CASRLAGVYEQYF
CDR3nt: TGTGCCAGCAGACTAGCGGGGGTCTACGAGCAGTACTTC

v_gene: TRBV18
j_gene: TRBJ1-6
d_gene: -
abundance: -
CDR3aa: CASSRDFGNSPLHF
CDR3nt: TGTGCCAGCTCCCGAGATTTCGGGAATTCACCCCTCCACTTT

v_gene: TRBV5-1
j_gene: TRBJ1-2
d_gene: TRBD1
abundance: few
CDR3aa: CASSLDRGNYGYTF
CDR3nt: TGCGCCAGCAGCTTGGACAGGGGTAACTATGGCTACACCTTC

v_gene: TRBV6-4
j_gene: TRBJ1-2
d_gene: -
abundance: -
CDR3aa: CASSDSRGYTF
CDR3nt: TGTGCCAGCAGTGACTCCCGTGGCTACACCTTC

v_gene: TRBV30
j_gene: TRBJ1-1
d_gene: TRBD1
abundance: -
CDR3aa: CARDRGLNTEAFF
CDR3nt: TGTGCCAGGGACAGGGGGCTGAACACTGAAGCTTTCTTT

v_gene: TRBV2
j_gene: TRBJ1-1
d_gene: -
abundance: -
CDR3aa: CASMVAVQNTEAFF
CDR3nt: TGTGCCAGCATGGTCGCAGTCCAGAACACTGAAGCTTTCTTT

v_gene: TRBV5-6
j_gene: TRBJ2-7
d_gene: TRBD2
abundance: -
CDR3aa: CASSKQSGGYYEQYF
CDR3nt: TGTGCCAGCAGCAAACAAAGCGGGGGCTACTACGAGCAGTACTTC

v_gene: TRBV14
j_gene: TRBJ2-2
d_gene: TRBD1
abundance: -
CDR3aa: CASSQALWGTGVGELFF
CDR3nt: TGTGCCAGCAGCCAAGCCCTATGGGGGACAGGGGTCGGGGAGCTGTTTTTT

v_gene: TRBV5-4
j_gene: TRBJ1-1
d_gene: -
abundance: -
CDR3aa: CASSLAWDTEAFF
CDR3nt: TGTGCCAGCAGCTTAGCGTGGGACACTGAAGCTTTCTTT

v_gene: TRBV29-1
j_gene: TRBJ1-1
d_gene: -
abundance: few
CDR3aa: CSVGGVGAKDTEAFF
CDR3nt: TGCAGCGTAGGGGGGGTAGGGGCGAAAGACACTGAAGCTTTCTTT

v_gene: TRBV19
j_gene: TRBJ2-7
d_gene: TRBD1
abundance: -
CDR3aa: CASSSKTGQGAREQYF
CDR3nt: TGTGCCAGTAGTTCTAAAACGGGACAGGGGGCGAGGGAGCAGTACTTC

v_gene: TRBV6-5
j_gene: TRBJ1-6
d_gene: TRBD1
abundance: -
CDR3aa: CASRRDSNHSPLHF
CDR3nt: TGTGCCAGCAGGCGGGACAGCAACCATTCACCCCTCCACTTT

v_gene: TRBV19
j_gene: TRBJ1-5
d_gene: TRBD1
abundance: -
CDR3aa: CASSMGVTGVIDQPQHF
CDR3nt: TGTGCCAGTAGTATGGGGGTGACAGGGGTTATTGATCAGCCCCAGCATTTT

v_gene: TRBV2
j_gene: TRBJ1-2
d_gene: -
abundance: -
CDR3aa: CASRDSTPWGYTF
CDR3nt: TGTGCCAGCAGGGACAGTACCCCCTGGGGCTACACCTTC

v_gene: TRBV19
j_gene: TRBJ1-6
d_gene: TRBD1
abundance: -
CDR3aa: CASSIGGRQGNSPLHF
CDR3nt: TGTGCCAGTAGTATAGGCGGGCGACAGGGGAATTCACCCCTCCACTTT

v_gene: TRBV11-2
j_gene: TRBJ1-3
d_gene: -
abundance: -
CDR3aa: CASSVPQGNTIYF
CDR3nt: TGTGCCAGCAGCGTCCCCCAGGGAAACACCATATATTTT

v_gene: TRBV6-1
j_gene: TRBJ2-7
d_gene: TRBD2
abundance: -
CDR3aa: CASSVGTSVYEQYF
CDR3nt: TGTGCCAGCAGTGTAGGGACTAGCGTCTACGAGCAGTACTTC

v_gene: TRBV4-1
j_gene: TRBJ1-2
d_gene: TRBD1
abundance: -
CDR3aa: CASSQGGQGARLGYGYTF
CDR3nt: TGCGCCAGCAGCCAGGGGGGACAGGGGGCCCGTCTCGGCTATGGCTACACCTTC

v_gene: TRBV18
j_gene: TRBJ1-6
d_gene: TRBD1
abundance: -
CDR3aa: CASSPGGQRNSPLHF
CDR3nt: TGTGCCAGCTCACCAGGGGGACAGAGGAATTCACCCCTCCACTTT

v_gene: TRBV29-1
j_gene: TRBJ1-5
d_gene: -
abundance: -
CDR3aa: CSVADINQPQHF
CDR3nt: TGCAGCGTTGCGGACATAAATCAGCCCCAGCATTTT

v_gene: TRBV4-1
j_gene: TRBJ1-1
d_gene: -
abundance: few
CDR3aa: CASSQDGTRGRRMNTEAFF
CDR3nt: TGCGCCAGCAGCCAAGACGGAACCAGGGGAAGGAGGATGAACACTGAAGCTTTCTTT

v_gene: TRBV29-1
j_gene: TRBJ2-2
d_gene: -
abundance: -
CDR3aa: CSVDRGSTGELFF
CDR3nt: TGCAGCGTTGATCGAGGGAGCACCGGGGAGCTGTTTTTT

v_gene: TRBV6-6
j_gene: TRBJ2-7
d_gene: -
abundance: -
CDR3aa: CASSYPGFGYEQYF
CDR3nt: TGTGCCAGCAGTTACCCCGGGTTCGGCTACGAGCAGTACTTC

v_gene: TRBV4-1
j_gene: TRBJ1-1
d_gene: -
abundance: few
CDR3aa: CARSRGNTEPFF
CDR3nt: TGCGCCCGGAGCCGAGGGAACACTGAACCTTTCTTT

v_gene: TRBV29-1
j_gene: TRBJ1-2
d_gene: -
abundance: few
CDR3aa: CSVGRQGANYGYTF
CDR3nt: TGCAGCGTTGGCCGGCAGGGTGCGAACTATGGCTACACCTTC

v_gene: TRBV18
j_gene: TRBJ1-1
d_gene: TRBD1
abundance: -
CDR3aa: CASSEGAVNTEAFF
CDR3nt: TGTGCCAGCTCAGAGGGGGCGGTGAACACTGAAGCTTTCTTT

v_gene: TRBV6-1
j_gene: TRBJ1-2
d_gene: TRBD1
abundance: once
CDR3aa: CASSETAPGQGYGYTF
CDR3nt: TGTGCCAGCAGTGAAACCGCACCGGGACAGGGCTATGGCTACACCTTC

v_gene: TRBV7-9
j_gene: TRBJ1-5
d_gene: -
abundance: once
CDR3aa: CASSLADNDPQHF
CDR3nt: TGTGCCAGCAGCTTAGCCGACAACGACCCCCAGCATTTT

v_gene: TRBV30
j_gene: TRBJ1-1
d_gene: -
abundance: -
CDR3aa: CAWRGRASAAFF
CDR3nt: TGTGCCTGGAGGGGGAGGGCATCAGCCGCTTTCTTT

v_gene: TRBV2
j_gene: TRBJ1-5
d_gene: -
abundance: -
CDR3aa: CASSEGAGVELGQPQHF
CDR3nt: TGTGCCAGCAGTGAAGGGGCAGGGGTTGAGTTGGGTCAGCCCCAGCATTTT

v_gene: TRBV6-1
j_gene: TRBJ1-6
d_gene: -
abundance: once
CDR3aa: CASSGAGSISYNSPLHF
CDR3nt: TGTGCCAGCAGTGGTGCGGGCAGCATATCCTATAATTCACCCCTCCACTTT

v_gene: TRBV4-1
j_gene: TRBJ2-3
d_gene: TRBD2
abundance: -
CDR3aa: CASSLRTSGGADTQYF
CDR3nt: TGCGCCAGCAGCCTTCGGACTAGCGGGGGGGCAGATACGCAGTATTTT

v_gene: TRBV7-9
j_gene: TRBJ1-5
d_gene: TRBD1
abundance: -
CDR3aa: CASSRGDATRGQSNQPQHF
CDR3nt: TGTGCCAGCAGCCGAGGGGACGCGACCAGGGGGCAGAGCAATCAGCCCCAGCATTTT

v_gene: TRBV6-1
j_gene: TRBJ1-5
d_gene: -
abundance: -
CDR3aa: CASSVTGPNQPQHF
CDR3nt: TGTGCCAGCAGTGTAACAGGGCCCAATCAGCCCCAGCATTTT

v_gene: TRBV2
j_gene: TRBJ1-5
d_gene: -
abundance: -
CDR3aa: CASILDRFSNQPQHF
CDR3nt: TGTGCCAGCATTTTAGATCGTTTCAGCAATCAGCCCCAGCATTTT

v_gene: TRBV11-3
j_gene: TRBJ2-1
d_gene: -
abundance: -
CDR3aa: CASSLDGIAMFF
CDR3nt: TGTGCCAGCAGCTTAGACGGTATAGCTATGTTCTTC

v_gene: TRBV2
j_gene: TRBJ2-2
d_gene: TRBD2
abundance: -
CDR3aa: CASRVSGGDTGELFF
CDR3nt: TGTGCCAGCAGAGTTAGCGGGGGGGACACCGGGGAGCTGTTTTTT

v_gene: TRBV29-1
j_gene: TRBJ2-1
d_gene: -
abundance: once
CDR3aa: CSVQEASYNEQFF
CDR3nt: TGCAGCGTTCAGGAGGCCTCCTACAATGAGCAGTTCTTC

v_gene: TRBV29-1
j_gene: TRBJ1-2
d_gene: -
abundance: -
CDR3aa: CSVVVGQNYGYTF
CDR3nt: TGCAGCGTTGTGGTAGGACAAAACTATGGCTACACCTTC

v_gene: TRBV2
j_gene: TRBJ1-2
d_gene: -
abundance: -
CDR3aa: CASRGEGSNYGYTF
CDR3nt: TGTGCCAGCAGGGGAGAAGGAAGTAACTATGGCTACACCTTC

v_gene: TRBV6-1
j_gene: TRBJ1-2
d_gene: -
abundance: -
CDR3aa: CASSEAISGYTF
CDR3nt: TGTGCCAGCAGTGAGGCCATAAGTGGCTACACCTTC

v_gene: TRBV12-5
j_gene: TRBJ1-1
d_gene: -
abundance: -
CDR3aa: CASGIGGNTEAFF
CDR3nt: TGTGCTAGTGGCATTGGAGGGAACACTGAAGCTTTCTTT

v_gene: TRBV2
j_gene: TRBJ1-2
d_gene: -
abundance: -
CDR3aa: CASSEQGTYGYTF
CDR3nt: TGTGCCAGCAGTGAGCAGGGGACCTATGGCTACACCTTC

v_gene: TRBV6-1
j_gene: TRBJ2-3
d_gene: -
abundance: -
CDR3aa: CASSSHHTDTQYF
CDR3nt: TGTGCCAGCAGCAGTCATCACACAGATACGCAGTATTTT

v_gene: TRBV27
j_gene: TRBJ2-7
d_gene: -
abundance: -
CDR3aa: CASRNDKILYEQYF
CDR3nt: TGTGCCAGCAGAAACGACAAGATCCTATACGAGCAGTACTTC

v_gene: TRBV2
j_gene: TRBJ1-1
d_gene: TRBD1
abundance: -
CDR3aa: CASSLGQANTEAFF
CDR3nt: TGTGCCAGCAGTTTAGGACAGGCAAACACTGAAGCTTTCTTT

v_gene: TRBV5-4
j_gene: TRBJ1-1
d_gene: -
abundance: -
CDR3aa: CASSLDPSGTEAFF
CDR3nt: TGTGCCAGCAGCTTGGATCCCTCGGGCACTGAAGCTTTCTTT

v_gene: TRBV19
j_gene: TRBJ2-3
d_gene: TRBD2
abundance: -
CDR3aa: CASRILAGGPDTQYF
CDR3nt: TGTGCCAGTAGGATACTAGCGGGGGGGCCAGATACGCAGTATTTT